This T cell receptor beta chain derives from a study of radiotherapy plus CTLA-4 blockade in lung cancer. J lost 6 bases, V lost 6 bases, and 14 bases had no gene match. CDR1 and CDR2 (germline): MNHEY, SMNVEV (reference sequence). This CDR3 contains 15 residues. Data came from immunoSEQ multiplex PCR; TCRdb stores just in-frame clones and leaves some out. Of some 110,000 clones in the sample, approximately 80% were seen once. This TCR was recovered from a human donor with non-small cell lung cancer who had a partial response to radiotherapy plus ipilimumab. The chain has TRBV27 and TRBJ2-7; 7 bases align to TRBD2. Sequencing used peripheral blood, obtained from a patient treated with radiotherapy plus ipilimumab. The CDR3 sequence is CASRKPGTISPEQYF. CDR3 nucleotide sequence: TGTGCCAGCAGAAAGCCCGGGACTATCTCCCCCGAGCAGTACTTC.